Sequencing of this TCR beta chain was carried out in a study of blood T cell repertoires in COVID-19. Study summary: In each case, the material was cDNA or gDNA derived from T cells, B-cell-depleted T cells, or PBMCs.

Original methodology: Nucleated cell number was recorded as an estimate derived from reference gene primer amplification. Method: immunoSEQ multiplex PCR; TCRdb's copy keeps in-frame clones and lacks some. The DNA gave D and trimming, while V, J and clone size come from that table. The sample comprises roughly 280,000 clones, around nine tenths of which are singletons, and approximately 9.7% rests with the top ten. V was trimmed by 4 bases and J by 6 bases, leaving 10 bases between them. CDR3 length equals 13 residues. This clonotype originated in a man aged 35 to 55 with active or convalescent COVID-19. Specimen: peripheral blood. The chain uses TRBV12-3 or TRBV12-4 and TRBJ1-5; D uncertain. The CDR3 sequence is CASSSVQFQPQHF. CDR3 DNA: TGTGCCAGCAGTTCGGTCCAATTTCAGCCCCAGCATTTT.